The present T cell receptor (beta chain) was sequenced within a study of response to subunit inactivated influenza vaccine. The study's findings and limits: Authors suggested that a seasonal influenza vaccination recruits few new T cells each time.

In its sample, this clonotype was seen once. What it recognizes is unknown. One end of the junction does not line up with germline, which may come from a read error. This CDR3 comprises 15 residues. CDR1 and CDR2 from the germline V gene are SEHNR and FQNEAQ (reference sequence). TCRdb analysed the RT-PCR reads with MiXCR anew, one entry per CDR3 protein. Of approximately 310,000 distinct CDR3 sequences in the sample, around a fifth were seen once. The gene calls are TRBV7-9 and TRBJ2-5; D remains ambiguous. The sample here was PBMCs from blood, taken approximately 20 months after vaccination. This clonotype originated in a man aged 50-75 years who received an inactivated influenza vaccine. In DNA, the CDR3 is TGTGCCAGCAGCTTAGGTCAAGGGTATCAAGAGGCCCAGTACTTC. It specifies CASSLGQGYQEAQYF.